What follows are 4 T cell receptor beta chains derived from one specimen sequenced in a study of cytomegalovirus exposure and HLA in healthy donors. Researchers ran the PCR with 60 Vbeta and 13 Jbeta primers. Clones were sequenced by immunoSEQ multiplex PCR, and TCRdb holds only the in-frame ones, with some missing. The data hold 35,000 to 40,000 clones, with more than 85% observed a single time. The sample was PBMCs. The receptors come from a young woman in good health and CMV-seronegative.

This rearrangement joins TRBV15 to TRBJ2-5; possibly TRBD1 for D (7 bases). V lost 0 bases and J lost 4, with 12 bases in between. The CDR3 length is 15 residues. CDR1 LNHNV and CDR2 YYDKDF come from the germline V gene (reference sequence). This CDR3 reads CATSRDLEGAETQYF. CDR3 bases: TGTGCCACCAGCAGAGATTTGGAGGGGGCAGAGACCCAGTACTTC.

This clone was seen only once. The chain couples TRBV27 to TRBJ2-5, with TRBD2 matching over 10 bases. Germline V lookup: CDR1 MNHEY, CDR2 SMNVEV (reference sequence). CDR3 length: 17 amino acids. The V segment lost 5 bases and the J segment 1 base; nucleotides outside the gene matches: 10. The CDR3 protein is CASSGRTSGLLQETQYF. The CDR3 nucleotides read TGTGCCAGCAGTGGGAGGACTAGCGGACTCCTCCAAGAGACCCAGTACTTC.

CDR3 sequence: CASWQEQETQYF. The CDR3 region has the DNA TGTGCCAGCTGGCAGGAACAAGAGACCCAGTACTTC. The chain links TRBV6-1 to TRBJ2-5; D uncertain. Looked up from germline, CDR1 is MNHNS and CDR2 is SASEGT. This CDR3 has 12 amino acids. With 8 bases removed from V and 2 bases from J, the gap between germline ends came to 9 bases.

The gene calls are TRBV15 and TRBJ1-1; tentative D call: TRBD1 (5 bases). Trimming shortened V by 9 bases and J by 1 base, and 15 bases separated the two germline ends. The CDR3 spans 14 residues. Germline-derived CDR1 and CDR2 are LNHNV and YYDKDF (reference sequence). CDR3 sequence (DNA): TGTGCCACTAGGGGTTGGCTCGGGAACACTGAAGCTTTCTTT. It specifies CATRGWLGNTEAFF. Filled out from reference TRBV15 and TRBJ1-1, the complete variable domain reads DAMVIQNPRYQVTQFGKPVTLSCSQTLNHNVMYWYQQKSSQAPKLLFHYYDKDFNNEADTPDNFQSRRPNTSFCFLDIRSPGLGDTAMYLCATRGWLGNTEAFFGQGTRLTVV.